This TCR beta chain was recovered during a study of CD4 T cells in relation to SARS-CoV-2 and coronaviruses (dated by TCRdb to the early 2020s). In the study overall: A median age of approximately 37 years, with a range of about 20 to 80 years, was recorded for the full convalescent cohort of over ten patients. Of the 12 convalescent patients, 8 were male and 4 were female, and two of the subjects were Hispanic. Shared crossreactive spike epitopes were mapped to their HLA restriction using patient-derived lymphoblastoid cell lines. The study assessed, at the TCR clonotype level, memory CD4+ T cell crossreactivity between SARS-CoV-2 and common cold coronavirus spike proteins. The Adaptive Biotechnologies TCR-sequencing kit was used to sequence samples from three pre-COVID donors and the naive versus memory experiments, while other data came from Illumina-based sequencing. Expansion assays from other donors in the study were sequenced with a different, Illumina-based TCR-beta assay.

In the case of this clone: Its recognized antigen is unknown. Qualities for individual bases were not recorded, and no much larger clone is one base off.

Uncultured naive and memory CD4+ T cell DNA received deep-resolution immunoSEQ TCR-beta sequencing. In the paper's pipeline: During preprocessing, nonproductive sequences were removed, along with CDR3s that did not begin with C, did not end with F or W, or were shorter than 7 amino acids. Cultured and uncultured naive and memory CD4+ repertoires were searched for previously identified spike- and CEF-reactive CDR3s. Pairwise Levenshtein distance, computed with the stringdist R package after three terminal residues were trimmed from each end, was used as the measure of CDR3 homology. TCRdb retrieved this table from immuneACCESS and kept in-frame rearrangements only. Not all clones are present; in checked studies, unresolved V genes account for under half, and no reason is known for the remainder. V, J and clone size are taken as reported in that table, and D and trimming were inferred from the DNA itself. Recorded for this sample are about 37,000 clones; approximately 85% of them occurred a single time. The top ten hold roughly 3.2% of the sample.

Counted from cysteine to phenylalanine, this CDR3 has 14 amino acids. Only the CDR3 part of the read is kept: 42 bases, read in frame from the first base. Naive and memory CD4+ T cells were separated from cryopreserved PBMCs by first enriching for CD4 and then performing EasySep naive CD4+ T cell enrichment. Ficoll-Paque PLUS gradient centrifugation was used to isolate PBMCs from either whole blood or leukapheresis product. PBMCs were either used fresh in the expansion assay or cryopreserved at -140 degrees C. The QIAamp Micro DNA Kit was used to extract genomic DNA from the CD4+ T cells. The research as a whole found: Around three fifths of donors had memory CD4+ clonotypes that crossrecognized SARS-CoV-2 and at least one common cold coronavirus spike. Small numbers of patients and of tested TCRs limited the study. Pre-pandemic and post-infection samples were not both contributed by any donor, so tracing of the source of pre-existing responses was limited. Naive versus memory sequencing indicated the assay detects memory recall responses rather than primary responses primed during culture. Crossreactive clones showed significantly weaker SARS-CoV-2-driven expansion than monoreactive clones, consistent with antigenic imprinting. Because the crossreactivity analysis focused on spike protein, crossreactivity against other viral proteins was not assessed.

The rearrangement combines TRBV21-1 with TRBJ2-7; the table names TRBD2, a call not compared with the DNA. TRBV21-1 is a pseudogene segment. This clonotype was obtained from an adult with COVID-19. Material for sequencing was memory CD4+ T cells from PBMCs. Sample cell subset or site, as interpreted from the label and publication: memory (non-naive) CD4+ T cells. The nucleotide sequence reads TGTGCCAGCAGCAAAGGACTAGCGGGAGGGCCGGGGTACTTC. This codes for CASSKGLAGGPGYF.